This record covers a single T cell receptor beta chain. Its target is unknown. This record belongs to a study of CD4 T cells in relation to SARS-CoV-2 and coronaviruses. Across the study: The negative reference was HIV-1 Nef peptide pool or peptide-free culture. Study conclusions and caveats: In around two thirds of donors, memory CD4+ clonotypes crossrecognized SARS-CoV-2 and at least one common cold coronavirus spike.

V lost 0 bases to trimming and J lost 0 bases; unmatched junction nucleotides: 0. The length of the CDR3 is 16 residues. CDR1 is WNHNN and CDR2 is SYGVQD in the germline V gene (reference sequence). Repertoires were generated with immunoSEQ multiplex PCR, while TCRdb's copy carries only in-frame clones and drops some. Here the sample spans about 30,000 clones, more than 75% being singletons. Before the COVID-19 pandemic, during about 2011-2019, CD4+ T cells were taken from unexposed donors. CD4+ T cells were isolated from the cells after about nine days of culture. Fresh IL-2 medium replaced half the medium on days 3 and 7.

The origin of this receptor is a human donor in good health. Sequenced material: CD4+ T cells from PBMCs, cultured in vitro. The genes are TRBV10-1 and TRBJ2-1, with 9 bases aligning to TRBD2. Here the CDR3 DNA reads TGCGCCAGCAGTGAGTCTAGCGGGAGCTCCTACAATGAGCAGTTCTTC. Amino acids: CASSESSGSSYNEQFF.